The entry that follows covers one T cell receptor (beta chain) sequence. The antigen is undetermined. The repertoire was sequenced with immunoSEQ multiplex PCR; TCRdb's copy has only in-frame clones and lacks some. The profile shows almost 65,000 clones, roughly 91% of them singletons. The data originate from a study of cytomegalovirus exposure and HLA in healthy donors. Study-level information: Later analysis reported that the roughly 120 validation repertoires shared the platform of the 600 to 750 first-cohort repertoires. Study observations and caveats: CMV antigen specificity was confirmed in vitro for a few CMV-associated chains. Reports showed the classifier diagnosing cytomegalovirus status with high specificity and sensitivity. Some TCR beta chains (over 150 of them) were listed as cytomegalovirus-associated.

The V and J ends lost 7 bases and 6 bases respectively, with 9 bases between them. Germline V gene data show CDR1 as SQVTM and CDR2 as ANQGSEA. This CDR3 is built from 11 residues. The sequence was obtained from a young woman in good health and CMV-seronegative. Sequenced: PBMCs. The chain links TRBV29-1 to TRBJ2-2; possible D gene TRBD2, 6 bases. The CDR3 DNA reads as TGCAGCGCAGGAGGGCCCGGGGAGCTGTTTTTT. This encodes CSAGGPGELFF.